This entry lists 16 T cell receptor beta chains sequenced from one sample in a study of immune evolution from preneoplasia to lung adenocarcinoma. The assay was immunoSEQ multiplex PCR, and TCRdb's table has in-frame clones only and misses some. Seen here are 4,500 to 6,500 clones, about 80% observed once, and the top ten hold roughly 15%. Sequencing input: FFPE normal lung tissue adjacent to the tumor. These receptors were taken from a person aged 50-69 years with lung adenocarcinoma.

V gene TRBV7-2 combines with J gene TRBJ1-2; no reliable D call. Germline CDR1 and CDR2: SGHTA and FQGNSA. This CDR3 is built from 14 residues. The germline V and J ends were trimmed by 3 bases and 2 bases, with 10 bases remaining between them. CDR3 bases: TGTGCCAGCAGCTTCAACACGGGGAACTATGGCTACACCTTC. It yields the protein CASSFNTGNYGYTF.

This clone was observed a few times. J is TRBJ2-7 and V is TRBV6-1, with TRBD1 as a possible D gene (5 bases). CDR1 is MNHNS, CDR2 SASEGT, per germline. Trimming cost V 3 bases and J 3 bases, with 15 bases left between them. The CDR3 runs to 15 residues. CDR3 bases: TGTGCCAGCAGTGATCCGACGGACAATTACTACGAGCAGTACTTC. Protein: CASSDPTDNYYEQYF.

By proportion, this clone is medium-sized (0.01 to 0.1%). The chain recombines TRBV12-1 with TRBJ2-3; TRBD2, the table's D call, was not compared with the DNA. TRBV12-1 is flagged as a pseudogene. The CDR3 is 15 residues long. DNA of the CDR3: TGTGCCAGCAGCCTTCCGGGACTAGCGTCAGATACGCAGTATTTT. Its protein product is CASSLPGLASDTQYF.

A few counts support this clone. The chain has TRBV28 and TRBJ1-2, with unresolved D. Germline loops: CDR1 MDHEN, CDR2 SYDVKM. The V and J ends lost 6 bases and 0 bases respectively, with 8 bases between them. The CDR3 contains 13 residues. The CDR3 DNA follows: TGTGCCAGCAGACCCGTAGCTAACTATGGCTACACCTTC. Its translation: CASRPVANYGYTF.

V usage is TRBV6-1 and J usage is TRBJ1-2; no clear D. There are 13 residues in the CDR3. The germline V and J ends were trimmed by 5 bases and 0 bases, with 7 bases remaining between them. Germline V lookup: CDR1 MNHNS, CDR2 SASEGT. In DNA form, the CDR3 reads TGTGCCAGCAGTACGGAGCCTAACTATGGCTACACCTTC. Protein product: CASSTEPNYGYTF.

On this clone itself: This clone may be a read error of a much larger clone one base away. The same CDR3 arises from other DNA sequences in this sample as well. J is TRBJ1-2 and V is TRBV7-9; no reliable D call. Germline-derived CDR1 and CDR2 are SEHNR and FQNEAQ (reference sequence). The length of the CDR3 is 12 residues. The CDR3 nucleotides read TGTGCCCTCGGCCAGCAGAACTATGGCTATACCTTC. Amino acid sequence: CALGQQNYGYTF.

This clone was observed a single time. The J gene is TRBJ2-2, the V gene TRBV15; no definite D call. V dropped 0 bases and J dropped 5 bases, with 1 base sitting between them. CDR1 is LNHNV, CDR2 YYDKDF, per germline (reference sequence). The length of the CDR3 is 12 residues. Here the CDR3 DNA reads TGTGCCACCAGCAGAGAAACCGGGGAGCTGTTTTTT. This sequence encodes CATSRETGELFF.

The CDR3: CAFPRGGFSEQFF. The DNA of the CDR3 is TGTGCCTTCCCGAGGGGGGGGTTTAGTGAGCAGTTCTTC. The J gene is TRBJ2-1, the V gene TRBV27, with TRBD2 as a possible D gene (7 bases). The CDR3 extends over 13 amino acids. Trimming took 11 bases from V and 9 from J, leaving 20 bases between them. Germline V gene data show CDR1 as MNHEY and CDR2 as SMNVEV (reference sequence).

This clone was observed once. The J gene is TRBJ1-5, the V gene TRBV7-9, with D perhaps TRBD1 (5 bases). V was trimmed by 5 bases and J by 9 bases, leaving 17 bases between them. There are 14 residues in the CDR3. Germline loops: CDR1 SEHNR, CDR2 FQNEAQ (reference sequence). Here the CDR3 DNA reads TGTGCCAGCAGCCCGACTGGGACTTTACTGCCCCAGCATTTT. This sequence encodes CASSPTGTLLPQHF.

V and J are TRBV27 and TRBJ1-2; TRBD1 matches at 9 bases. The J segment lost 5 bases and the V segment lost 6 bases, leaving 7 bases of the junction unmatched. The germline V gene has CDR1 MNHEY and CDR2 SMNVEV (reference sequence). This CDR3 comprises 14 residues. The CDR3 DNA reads TGTGCCAGCAGAAACAGGGGGCGTGCGTATGGCTACACCTTC. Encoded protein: CASRNRGRAYGYTF.

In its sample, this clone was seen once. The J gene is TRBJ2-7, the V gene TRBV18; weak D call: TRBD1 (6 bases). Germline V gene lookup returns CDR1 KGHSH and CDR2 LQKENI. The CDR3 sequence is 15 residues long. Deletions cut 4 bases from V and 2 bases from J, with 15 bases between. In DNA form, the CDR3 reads TGTGCCAGCTCACTACGGTTGGGGACAACCTACGAGCAGTACTTC. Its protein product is CASSLRLGTTYEQYF.

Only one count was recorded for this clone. CDR3 loop: CASSLSGRLDTQYF. In nucleotides, the CDR3 is TGCGCCAGCAGCTTGAGCGGGAGGTTAGATACGCAGTATTTT. The rearrangement links TRBV5-1 to TRBJ2-3; TRBD2 agrees at 9 bases. With V trimmed by 1 base and J by 5 bases, 2 bases remained unmatched. The CDR3 runs 14 residues. Germline-derived CDR1 and CDR2 are SGHRS and YFSETQ.

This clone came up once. DNA for the CDR3: TGTGCCAGCAGCTCGCCGGGACTAGCGGGGGGCTACGAGCAGTACTTC. Translation gives CASSSPGLAGGYEQYF. The chain couples TRBV11-2 to TRBJ2-7, with TRBD2 matching over 15 bases. The junction had 4 bases not matched to a gene; V was cut back by 4 bases and J by 3 bases. The CDR3 spans 16 residues. CDR1 is SGHAT and CDR2 is FQNNGV in the germline V gene.

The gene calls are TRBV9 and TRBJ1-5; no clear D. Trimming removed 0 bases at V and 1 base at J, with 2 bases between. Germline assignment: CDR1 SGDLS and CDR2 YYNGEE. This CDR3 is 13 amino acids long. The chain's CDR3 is CASSVESNQPQHF. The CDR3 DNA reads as TGTGCCAGCAGCGTAGAAAGCAATCAGCCCCAGCATTTT.

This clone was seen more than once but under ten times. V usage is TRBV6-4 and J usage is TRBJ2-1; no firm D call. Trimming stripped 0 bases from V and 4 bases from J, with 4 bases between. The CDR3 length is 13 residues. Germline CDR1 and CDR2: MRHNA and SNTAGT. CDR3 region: CASSDSEYNEQFF. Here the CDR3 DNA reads TGTGCCAGCAGTGACTCCGAATACAATGAGCAGTTCTTC.

This chain's CDR3 is CASSYLGDQPQHF. In DNA, the CDR3 is TGTGCCAGCAGTTATCTGGGGGATCAGCCCCAGCATTTT. V gene TRBV6-6 combines with J gene TRBJ1-5, with a possible D match to TRBD1 (5 bases). Per germline, CDR1 MNHNY and CDR2 SVGAGI (reference sequence). V lost 3 bases and J 5 bases, leaving 8 bases between the germline ends. This CDR3 has 13 amino acids.